One sample yielded the 22 T cell receptor beta chains listed below, sequenced in a study of blood T cell repertoires in COVID-19. The repertoire was sequenced with immunoSEQ multiplex PCR; TCRdb's copy has only in-frame clones and lacks some. The sample holds 130,000 to 150,000 clones, roughly 80% seen once. Sequencing input: peripheral blood. The source of these receptors is a woman aged 70 to 79 with COVID-19, enrolled during active disease.

This chain links TRBV7-2 with TRBJ2-2; no firm D call. This CDR3 is 14 amino acids long. V lost 4 bases and J lost 4, with 10 bases in between. Germline-derived CDR1 and CDR2 are SGHTA and FQGNSA. In DNA, the CDR3 is TGTGCCAGCAGCTCCCAGGAACGCACCGGGGAGCTGTTTTTT. Translated, it gives CASSSQERTGELFF.

The V and J genes are TRBV5-1 and TRBJ2-3; D is uncertain. Germline V gene lookup returns CDR1 SGHRS and CDR2 YFSETQ. The ends were cut back, 4 bases at V and 0 bases at J, with 6 bases in the middle. The CDR3 covers 13 residues. As DNA, the CDR3 is TGCGCCAGCAGCAATCCTAGCACAGATACGCAGTATTTT. Encoded protein: CASSNPSTDTQYF.

The genes are TRBV7-2 and TRBJ2-1; D possibly corresponds to TRBD2 (6 bases). Between the trimmed V and J ends, which lost 5 bases and 0 bases, there was a span of 14 bases. Germline loops: CDR1 SGHTA, CDR2 FQGNSA. The CDR3 is 16 amino acids. The chain's CDR3 is CASSEAGIPSYNEQFF. Written as DNA, the CDR3 is TGTGCCAGCAGCGAAGCGGGCATACCCTCCTACAATGAGCAGTTCTTC.

The chain couples TRBV5-6 to TRBJ2-7; TRBD2 aligns across 8 bases. The length of the CDR3 is 15 residues. Trimming at V came to 0 bases and at J to 1 base, leaving 3 bases not matched to a gene. Per the germline V gene, CDR1 is SGHDT and CDR2 is YYEEEE. CDR3 amino acids: CASSLVLAGSYEQYF. The CDR3 region has the DNA TGTGCCAGCAGCTTGGTCTTAGCGGGGTCCTACGAGCAGTACTTC.

J is TRBJ1-4 and V is TRBV5-1, with D unclear. The germline gives CDR1 SGHRS, CDR2 YFSETQ. The length of the CDR3 is 15 residues. The V end lost 7 bases, the J end lost 0 bases, and 13 bases lay between the germline ends. The CDR3 bases are TGCGCCAGCCGCCCCAACTTTGCAACTAATGAAAAACTGTTTTTT. It codes for CASRPNFATNEKLFF.

This chain connects TRBV5-1 to TRBJ2-2; tentative D call: TRBD1 (6 bases). The CDR3 spans 17 residues. CDR1 and CDR2 (germline): SGHRS, YFSETQ. The V and J ends lost 1 base and 3 bases respectively, with 16 bases between them. CDR3 sequence (DNA): TGCGCCAGCAGCTTGAGCCCACAGGGCGGGTACACCGGGGAGCTGTTTTTT. Amino acid sequence: CASSLSPQGGYTGELFF.

A single count supports this clone. CDR3 in amino acids: CASRTGGPAEQFF. Here the CDR3 DNA reads TGTGCCAGCAGGACCGGGGGGCCGGCTGAGCAGTTCTTC. V usage is TRBV12-3 or TRBV12-4 and J usage is TRBJ2-1; D might be TRBD2 (7 bases). This CDR3 spans 13 amino acids. V shed 6 bases and J shed 9 bases, with 15 bases lying between them.

V and J are TRBV28 and TRBJ1-4, with 7 bases identical to TRBD1. J was trimmed by 7 bases and V by 5 bases; bases with no gene match: 13. Germline V gives CDR1 MDHEN, CDR2 SYDVKM. The CDR3 spans 16 residues. The CDR3 DNA is TGTGCCAGCAGTCCCCCAGGGTCAGGGGGAGGTGAAAAACTGTTTTTT. This encodes CASSPPGSGGGEKLFF. Complete variable domain (other parts from reference TRBV28 and TRBJ1-4): DVKVTQSSRYLVKRTGEKVFLECVQDMDHENMFWYRQDPGLGLRLIYFSYDVKMKEKGDIPEGYSVSREKKERFSLILESASTNQTSMYLCASSPPGSGGGEKLFFGSGTQLSVL.

J is TRBJ2-5 and V is TRBV2; maybe TRBD1 (6 bases). V was clipped by 8 bases and J by 2 bases, with 9 bases between them. CDR1 is SNHLY and CDR2 is FYNNEI in the germline V gene. CDR3 length: 12 amino acids. The CDR3, as DNA: TGTGCCAGCCAAGACAGGCAAGAGACCCAGTACTTC. This gives the protein CASQDRQETQYF.

The V and J genes are TRBV7-8 and TRBJ1-2; TRBD1 agrees at 7 bases. There are 13 residues in the CDR3. Germline trimming cut 7 bases from V and 2 bases from J; bases unmatched to any gene: 4. Germline V lookup: CDR1 SGHVS, CDR2 FQNEAQ. CDR3 coding DNA: TGTGCCAGCACACAGGGGTCGAACTATGGCTACACCTTC. Residues: CASTQGSNYGYTF.

The chain couples TRBV29-1 to TRBJ2-5; TRBD2 is a possible D gene (5 bases). CDR3 length: 13 amino acids. The V gene lost 3 bases and the J gene lost 5 bases, with 13 bases spanning the gap. Germline CDR1 SQVTM, CDR2 ANQGSEA. The CDR3 region is CSVELGAGETQYF. The DNA of the CDR3 is TGCAGCGTTGAGTTGGGAGCTGGCGAGACCCAGTACTTC.

This chain connects TRBV7-9 to TRBJ1-6; TRBD1 matches at 9 bases. The CDR3 length is 16 residues. The germline V gene has CDR1 SEHNR and CDR2 FQNEAQ (reference sequence). V was pared by 0 bases and J by 7 bases, with 4 bases of the junction left unmatched. In DNA form, the CDR3 reads TGTGCCAGCAGCTTAGCCTCCGGGACAGGGAATTCACCCCTCCACTTT. It translates to CASSLASGTGNSPLHF. The whole variable domain, remainder taken from reference TRBV7-9 and TRBJ1-6, is DTGVSQNPRHKITKRGQNVTFRCDPISEHNRLYWYRQTLGQGPEFLTYFQNEAQLEKSRLLSDRFSAERPKGSFSTLEIQRTEQGDSAMYLCASSLASGTGNSPLHFGNGTRLTVT.

This clone appeared once. V and J are TRBV29-1 and TRBJ1-3, with no clear D. With 4 bases removed from V and 6 bases from J, the gap between germline ends came to 13 bases. CDR3 size: 13 residues. Germline assignment: CDR1 SQVTM and CDR2 ANQGSEA. This CDR3 reads CSVVPGRENTIYF. CDR3 bases: TGCAGCGTTGTGCCGGGCCGGGAAAACACCATATATTTT. Full variable domain (remainder filled in from reference TRBV29-1 and TRBJ1-3): SAVISQKPSRDICQRGTSLTIQCQVDSQVTMMFWYRQQPGQSLTLIATANQGSEATYESGFVIDKFPISRPNLTFSTLTVSNMSPEDSSIYLCSVVPGRENTIYFGEGSWLTVV.

The rearrangement uses TRBV19 and TRBJ1-4; D possibly corresponds to TRBD1 (5 bases). The V gene lost 5 bases and the J gene lost 8 bases, with 24 bases spanning the gap. This CDR3 region has 17 residues. Germline-derived CDR1 and CDR2 are LNHDA and SQIVND (reference sequence). CDR3 sequence (DNA): TGTGCCAGTAGTTGGGAGGGCAGGGTCCTAGTTTGCGAAAAACTGTTTTTT. It yields the protein CASSWEGRVLVCEKLFF.

V and J are TRBV6-1 and TRBJ1-6; 10 bases agree with TRBD1. CDR3 length: 16 amino acids. The ends lost 4 bases at V and 1 base at J; junction bases unmatched: 1. Germline V CDR1 and CDR2: MNHNS, SASEGT. CDR3: CASSGQGASYNSPLHF. CDR3 sequence (DNA): TGTGCCAGCAGTGGACAGGGGGCTTCCTATAATTCACCCCTCCACTTT.

This chain uses TRBV6-5 with TRBJ2-7; 7 bases agree with TRBD1. V was clipped by 2 bases and J by 9 bases; unmatched bases: 13. This CDR3 comprises 15 residues. Germline CDR1 is MNHEY and CDR2 is SVGAGI. CDR3 in amino acids: CASSYQGDGGLGQYF. The CDR3 DNA reads as TGTGCCAGCAGTTACCAGGGGGACGGTGGCTTGGGGCAGTACTTC.

The gene calls are TRBV5-1 and TRBJ2-7; D is ambiguous. There are 12 residues in the CDR3. Germline loops: CDR1 SGHRS, CDR2 YFSETQ. V was pared by 2 bases and J by 2 bases, with 5 bases between. This chain's CDR3 is CASSLYTYEQYF. CDR3 bases: TGCGCCAGCAGCTTATATACCTACGAGCAGTACTTC.

This clone came up once. J is TRBJ1-5 and V is TRBV25-1; 7 nucleotides match TRBD1. The ends lost 4 bases at V and 3 bases at J; junction bases unmatched: 6. From germline, CDR1 is MGHDK and CDR2 SYGVNS. CDR3 length: 15 amino acids. CDR3 residues: CASSGGDRFNQPQHF. DNA for the CDR3: TGTGCCAGCAGTGGAGGGGACAGATTCAATCAGCCCCAGCATTTT.

The J gene is TRBJ1-2, the V gene TRBV29-1, with D tentatively TRBD1 (5 bases). The germline CDR1 and CDR2 sequences are SQVTM and ANQGSEA. This CDR3 is built from 14 residues. V was clipped by 5 bases and J by 8 bases, with 21 bases between them. In DNA form, the CDR3 reads TGCAGCGTTCGGCCACCTGGGGGGTCGGGCGGCTACACCTTC. It codes for CSVRPPGGSGGYTF.

J is TRBJ1-5 and V is TRBV27; TRBD1 is a possible D gene (5 bases). The V and J ends lost 8 bases and 2 bases respectively, with 19 bases between them. The CDR3 loop spans 16 amino acids. Germline V gene lookup returns CDR1 MNHEY and CDR2 SMNVEV (reference sequence). In DNA form, the CDR3 reads TGTGCCAGCCGAAAAAGACGGGGGGAGGGCAATCAGCCCCAGCATTTT. Its protein is CASRKRRGEGNQPQHF.

This clone appeared once. V usage is TRBV9 and J usage is TRBJ2-7; 10 bases are a match to TRBD2. The CDR3 sequence is 16 residues long. V lost 3 bases to trimming and J lost 2 bases; unmatched junction nucleotides: 8. The germline gives CDR1 SGDLS, CDR2 YYNGEE. CDR3 loop: CASSAGGLAGAYEQYF. Written as DNA, the CDR3 is TGTGCCAGCAGCGCAGGGGGGCTAGCGGGGGCCTACGAGCAGTACTTC. The variable domain in full, completed from reference TRBV9 and TRBJ2-7, reads DSGVTQTPKHLITATGQRVTLRCSPRSGDLSVYWYQQSLDQGLQFLIQYYNGEERAKGNILERFSAQQFPDLHSELNLSSLELGDSALYFCASSAGGLAGAYEQYFGPGTRLTVT.

V is TRBV2 and J is TRBJ1-2, with D hard to call. The ends were cut back, 6 bases at V and 1 base at J, with 9 bases in the middle. CDR3 size: 13 residues. CDR1 SNHLY and CDR2 FYNNEI come from the germline V gene. CDR3 loop: CASREVVNYGYTF. The CDR3 nucleotides are TGTGCCAGCAGAGAGGTGGTTAACTATGGCTACACCTTC.